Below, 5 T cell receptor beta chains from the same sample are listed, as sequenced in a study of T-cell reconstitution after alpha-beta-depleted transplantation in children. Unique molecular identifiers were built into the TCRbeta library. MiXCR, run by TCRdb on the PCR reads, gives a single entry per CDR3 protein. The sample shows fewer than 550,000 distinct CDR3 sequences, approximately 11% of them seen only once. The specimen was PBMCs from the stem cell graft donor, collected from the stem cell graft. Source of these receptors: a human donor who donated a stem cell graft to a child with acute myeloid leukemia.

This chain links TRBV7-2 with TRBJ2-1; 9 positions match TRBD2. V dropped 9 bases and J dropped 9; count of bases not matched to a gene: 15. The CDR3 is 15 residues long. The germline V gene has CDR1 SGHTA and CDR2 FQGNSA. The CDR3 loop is CASSEGGGRGLEQFF. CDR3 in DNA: TGTGCCAGTTCAGAGGGTGGCGGGAGGGGACTTGAGCAGTTCTTC.

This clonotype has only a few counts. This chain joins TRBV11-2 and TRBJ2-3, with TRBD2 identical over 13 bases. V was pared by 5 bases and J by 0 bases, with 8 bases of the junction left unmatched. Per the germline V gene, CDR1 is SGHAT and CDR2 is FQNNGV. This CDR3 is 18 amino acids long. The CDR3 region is CASSTRTSGGRSTDTQYF. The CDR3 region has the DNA TGTGCCAGCAGCACCCGGACTAGCGGGGGCCGTAGCACAGATACGCAGTATTTT.

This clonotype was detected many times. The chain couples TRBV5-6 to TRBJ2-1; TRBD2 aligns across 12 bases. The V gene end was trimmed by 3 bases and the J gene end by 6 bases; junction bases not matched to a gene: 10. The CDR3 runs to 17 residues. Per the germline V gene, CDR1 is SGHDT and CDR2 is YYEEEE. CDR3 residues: CASSWTLAGGLANEQFF. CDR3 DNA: TGTGCCAGCAGCTGGACCCTAGCGGGGGGGCTAGCCAATGAGCAGTTCTTC. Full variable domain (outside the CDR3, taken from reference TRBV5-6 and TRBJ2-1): DAGVTQSPTHLIKTRGQQVTLRCSPKSGHDTVSWYQQALGQGPQFIFQYYEEEERQRGNFPDRFSGHQFPNYSSELNVNALLLGDSALYLCASSWTLAGGLANEQFFGPGTRLTVL.

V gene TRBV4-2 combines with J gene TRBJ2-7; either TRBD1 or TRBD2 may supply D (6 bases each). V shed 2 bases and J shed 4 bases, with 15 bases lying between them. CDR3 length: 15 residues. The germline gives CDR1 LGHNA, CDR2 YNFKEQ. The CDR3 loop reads CASSQSWGDKYEQYV. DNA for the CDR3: TGTGCCAGCAGCCAATCATGGGGGGACAAATACGAGCAGTACGTC.

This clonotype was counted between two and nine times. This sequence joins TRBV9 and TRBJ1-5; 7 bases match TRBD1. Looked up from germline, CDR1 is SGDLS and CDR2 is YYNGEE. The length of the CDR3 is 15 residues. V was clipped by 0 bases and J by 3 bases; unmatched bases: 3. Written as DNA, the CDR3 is TGTGCCAGCAGCGTAGGGACAGGCTCCAATCAGCCCCAGCATTTT. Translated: CASSVGTGSNQPQHF.